The 5 T cell receptor beta chains presented below share a single source sample, sequenced in a study of T-cell reconstitution after alpha-beta-depleted transplantation in children. Construction of the TCRbeta library involved unique molecular identifiers. One entry per CDR3 protein results from TCRdb running MiXCR on the PCR reads. The table includes 900,000 or so distinct CDR3 sequences, approximately 15% detected once. The sample consisted of PBMCs, mostly from graft donor cells, taken 360 days after TCRalphabeta/CD19-depleted stem cell transplant. Receptors originate from a male patient between 10 and 17 years old who had a stem cell transplant for acute lymphoblastic leukemia, so the T cells may come from the graft donor.

This clonotype was found a few times. V is TRBV9 and J is TRBJ2-1, with TRBD1 as a possible D gene (8 bases). CDR3 length: 15 amino acids. The V gene's germline CDR1 is SGDLS and CDR2 YYNGEE. Trimming cost V 0 bases and J 4 bases, with 11 bases left between them. The CDR3 spells CASSVEQGGYNEQFF. DNA for the CDR3: TGTGCCAGCAGCGTAGAACAGGGGGGGTACAATGAGCAGTTCTTC.

The rearrangement links TRBV20-1 to TRBJ2-1; TRBD2 might be the D (5 bases). The CDR3 extends over 15 amino acids. The germline V gene encodes CDR1 DFQATT and CDR2 SNEGSKA (reference sequence). Trimming cost V 1 base and J 0 bases, with 10 bases left between them. CDR3 amino acids: CSARVGVSSYNEQFF. The CDR3 DNA reads TGCAGTGCTAGAGTCGGGGTCAGCTCCTACAATGAGCAGTTCTTC.

This clonotype was detected a few times. The chain recombines TRBV5-5 with TRBJ2-3; the D is unclear. Germline V gene lookup returns CDR1 SGHKS and CDR2 YYEKEE (reference sequence). V was clipped by 0 bases and J by 6 bases, with 5 bases between them. The CDR3 covers 12 residues. This CDR3 is CASSLAYDTQYF. The CDR3 coding sequence is TGTGCCAGCAGCTTGGCATACGATACGCAGTATTTT.

J is TRBJ2-1 and V is TRBV24-1; D might be TRBD1 (5 bases). Germline CDR1 and CDR2: KGHDR and SFDVKD. The CDR3 has 11 residues. V dropped 6 bases and J dropped 10 bases, with 9 bases sitting between them. The CDR3 is CATSYRGEQFF. DNA for the CDR3: TGTGCCACCAGTTATAGGGGCGAGCAGTTCTTC.

The chain combines TRBV15 with TRBJ2-7; D might be TRBD2 (6 bases). Germline assignment: CDR1 LNHNV and CDR2 YYDKDF (reference sequence). The CDR3 contains 13 residues. Trimming stripped 3 bases from V and 5 bases from J, with 11 bases between. The CDR3 is CATSRRETDEQYF. CDR3 bases: TGTGCCACCAGCAGGCGGGAAACGGACGAGCAGTACTTC.